One sample yielded the 7 T cell receptor gamma chains listed below, sequenced in a study of Vδ1+ human thymocytes. Study-wide results and limits: Highly polyclonal TRG and TRD repertoires with Gaussian CDR3 length distributions appeared in thymus.

These receptors have no known antigen. Sequences come from RNA converted to cDNA by reverse transcription. Multiplex PCR used pooled V-gene forward primers and a constant-region reverse primer to amplify CDR3s. TCRdb applied CATT to the multiplex PCR reads for clone calling. The table lists tens of thousands of gamma-chain clones, about an eighth of them singletons. Material: Vdelta1+ gamma-delta thymocytes from the thymus. Subset denoted: FACS-sorted CD3+ TCRalphabeta- TCRVdelta1+ TCRVdelta2- thymocytes. Receptor source: a child under three years old who had congenital heart surgery.

This clone was counted a few times. The V and J genes are TRGV8 and TRGJ1 or TRGJ2. This CDR3 is built from 13 residues. Unmatched junction bases numbered 3, after V lost 4 bases and J lost 0 bases. Germline CDR1 is VENAVY and CDR2 is YDSYNSRV. The CDR3 region has the DNA TGTGCCACCTGGGAGGAGAATTATTATAAGAAACTCTTT. Its translation: CATWEENYYKKLF.

A few counts support this clone. The rearrangement uses TRGV9 and TRGJ1 or TRGJ2. The CDR3 covers 14 residues. CDR1 GITISATS and CDR2 ISYDGTV come from the germline V gene (reference sequence). V lost 2 bases to trimming and J lost 0 bases; unmatched junction nucleotides: 4. The CDR3 loop is CALWEAMNYYKKLF. DNA of the CDR3: TGTGCCTTGTGGGAGGCCATGAATTATTATAAGAAACTCTTT.

A few counts support this clone. The rearrangement links TRGV4 to TRGJP2. This CDR3 spans 13 amino acids. Germline V gives CDR1 EGSTGY, CDR2 YDSYTSSV. Losses at the gene ends were 6 bases for V and 6 bases for J; bases not matched to a gene: 7. CDR3 nucleotides: TGTGCCACCTGGTCCGGAGGTGATTGGATCAAGACGTTT. Residues: CATWSGGDWIKTF.

Note on this clone: A much larger clone lies a single base off, so this may be a read error. The sample holds other DNA sequences that translate to the same CDR3. The rearrangement uses TRGV3 and TRGJ1 or TRGJ2. The CDR3 runs 14 residues. Germline V gives CDR1 VTNTFY, CDR2 YDVSTARD (reference sequence). The V and J ends lost 0 bases and 4 bases, in that order; junction bases with no gene match: 6. Here the CDR3 DNA reads TGTGCCACCTGGGACAGGCCGGACTATTATAAGAAACTCTTT. Amino acid sequence: CATWDRPDYYKKLF.

This clone was observed a few times. V usage is TRGV9 and J usage is TRGJ1 or TRGJ2. V gave up 5 bases and J gave up 8 bases; unmatched junction bases: 9. This CDR3 region has 12 residues. Germline V lookup: CDR1 GITISATS, CDR2 ISYDGTV (reference sequence). The CDR3 nucleotides are TGTGCCTTGTGGGGGAAGCAAAATAAGAAACTCTTT. Protein product: CALWGKQNKKLF.

This clone was found a few times. This sequence joins TRGV8 and TRGJ1 or TRGJ2. The germline V gene has CDR1 VENAVY and CDR2 YDSYNSRV. This CDR3 comprises 13 residues. Trimming removed 1 base from V and 9 bases from J; junction bases left unmatched: 9. DNA of the CDR3: TGTGCCACCTGGGATAGCGGGCTTATTAAGAAACTCTTT. Residues: CATWDSGLIKKLF.

This clone was counted between two and nine times. This chain uses TRGV9 with TRGJ1 or TRGJ2. The CDR3 sequence is 13 residues long. The junction had 8 bases not matched to a gene; V was cut back by 3 bases and J by 6 bases. Germline loops: CDR1 GITISATS, CDR2 ISYDGTV (reference sequence). The CDR3 region is CALWESRFYKKLF. In nucleotides, the CDR3 is TGTGCCTTGTGGGAGTCCCGGTTTTATAAGAAACTCTTT.